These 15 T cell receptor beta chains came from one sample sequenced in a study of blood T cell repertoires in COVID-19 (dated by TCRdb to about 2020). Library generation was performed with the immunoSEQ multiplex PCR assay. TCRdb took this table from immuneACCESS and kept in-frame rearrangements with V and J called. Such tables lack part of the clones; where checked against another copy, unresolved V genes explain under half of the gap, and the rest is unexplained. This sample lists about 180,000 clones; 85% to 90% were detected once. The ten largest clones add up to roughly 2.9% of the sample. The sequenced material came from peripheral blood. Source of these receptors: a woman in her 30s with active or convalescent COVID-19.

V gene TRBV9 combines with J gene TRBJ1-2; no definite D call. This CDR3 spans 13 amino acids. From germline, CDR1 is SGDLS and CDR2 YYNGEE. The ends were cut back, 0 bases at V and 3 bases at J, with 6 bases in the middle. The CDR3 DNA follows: TGTGCCAGCAGCGTAGATCGGGACTATGGCTACACCTTC. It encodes CASSVDRDYGYTF.

The CDR3 region has the DNA TGCGCCAGCAGCTTTGGGGAGGCTGGAAACACCATATATTTT. This codes for CASSFGEAGNTIYF. The chain uses TRBV5-1 and TRBJ1-3; D is undetermined. The CDR3 is 14 residues long. Trimming cost V 2 bases and J 2 bases, with 8 bases left between them. Per the germline V gene, CDR1 is SGHRS and CDR2 is YFSETQ.

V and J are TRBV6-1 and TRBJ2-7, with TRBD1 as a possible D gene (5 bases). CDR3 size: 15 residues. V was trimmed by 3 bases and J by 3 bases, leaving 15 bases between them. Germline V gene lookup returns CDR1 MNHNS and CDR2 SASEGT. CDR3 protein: CASSERSGRVYEQYF. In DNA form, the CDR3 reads TGTGCCAGCAGTGAGCGCTCAGGCAGGGTCTACGAGCAGTACTTC.

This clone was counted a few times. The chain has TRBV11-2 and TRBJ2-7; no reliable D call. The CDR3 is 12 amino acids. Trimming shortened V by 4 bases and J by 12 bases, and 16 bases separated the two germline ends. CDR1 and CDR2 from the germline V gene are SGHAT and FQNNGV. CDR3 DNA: TGTGCCAGCAGCTCCGAGAGGCCCCCCAGGTACTTC. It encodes CASSSERPPRYF.

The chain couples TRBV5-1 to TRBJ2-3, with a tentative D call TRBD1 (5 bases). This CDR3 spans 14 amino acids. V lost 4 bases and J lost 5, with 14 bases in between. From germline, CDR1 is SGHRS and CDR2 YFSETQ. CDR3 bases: TGCGCCAGCAGCCCGGACACCGCCGGAGATACGCAGTATTTT. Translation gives CASSPDTAGDTQYF. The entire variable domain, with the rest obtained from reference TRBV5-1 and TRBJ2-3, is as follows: KAGVTQTPRYLIKTRGQQVTLSCSPISGHRSVSWYQQTPGQGLQFLFEYFSETQRNKGNFPGRFSGRQFSNSRSEMNVSTLELGDSALYLCASSPDTAGDTQYFGPGTRLTVL.

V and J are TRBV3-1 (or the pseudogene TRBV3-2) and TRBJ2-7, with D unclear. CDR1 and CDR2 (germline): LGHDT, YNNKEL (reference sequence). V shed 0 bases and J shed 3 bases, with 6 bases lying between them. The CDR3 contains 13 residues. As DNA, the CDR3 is TGTGCCAGCAGCCAAGATTACGGCTACGAGCAGTACTTC. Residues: CASSQDYGYEQYF.

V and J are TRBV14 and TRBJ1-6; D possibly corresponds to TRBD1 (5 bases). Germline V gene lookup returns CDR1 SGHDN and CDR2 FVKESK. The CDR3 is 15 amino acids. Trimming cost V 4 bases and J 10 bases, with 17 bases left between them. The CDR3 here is CASSPGGVGASPLHF. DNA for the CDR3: TGTGCCAGCAGCCCGGGGGGGGTTGGGGCATCACCCCTCCACTTT.

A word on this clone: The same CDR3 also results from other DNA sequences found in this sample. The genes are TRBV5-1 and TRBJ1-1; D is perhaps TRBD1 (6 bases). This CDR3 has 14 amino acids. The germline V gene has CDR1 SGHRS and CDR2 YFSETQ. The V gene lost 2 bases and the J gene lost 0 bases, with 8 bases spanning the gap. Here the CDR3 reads CASSLGGLNTEAFF. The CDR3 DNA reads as TGCGCCAGCAGCTTAGGGGGTTTGAACACTGAAGCTTTCTTT.

The CDR3 here is CASSSAFDRSYEQYF. The CDR3 region has the DNA TGTGCCAGCAGCTCCGCCTTCGACAGGTCCTACGAGCAGTACTTC. This chain uses TRBV11-2 with TRBJ2-7; possible D gene TRBD1, 6 bases. The length of the CDR3 is 15 residues. In germline, CDR1 is SGHAT, CDR2 FQNNGV. The V end lost 4 bases, the J end lost 1 base, and 14 bases lay between the germline ends.

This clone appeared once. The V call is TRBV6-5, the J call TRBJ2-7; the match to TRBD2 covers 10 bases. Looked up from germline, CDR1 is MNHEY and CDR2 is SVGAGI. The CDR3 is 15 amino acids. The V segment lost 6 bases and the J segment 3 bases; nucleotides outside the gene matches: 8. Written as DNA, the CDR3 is TGTGCCAGCAGATCTAGCGGGAGACGGGGCTACGAGCAGTACTTC. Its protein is CASRSSGRRGYEQYF.

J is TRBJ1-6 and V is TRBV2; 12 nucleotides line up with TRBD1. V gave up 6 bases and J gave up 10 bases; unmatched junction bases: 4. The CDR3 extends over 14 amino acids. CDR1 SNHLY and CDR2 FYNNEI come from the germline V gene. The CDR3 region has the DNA TGTGCCAGCAGGGGGACAGGGGGCTTCTCACCCCTCCACTTT. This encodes CASRGTGGFSPLHF.

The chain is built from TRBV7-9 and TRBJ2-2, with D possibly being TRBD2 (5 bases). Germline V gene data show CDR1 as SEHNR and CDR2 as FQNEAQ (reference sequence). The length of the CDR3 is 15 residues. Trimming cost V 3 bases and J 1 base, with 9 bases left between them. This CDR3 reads CASSLRGRNTGELFF. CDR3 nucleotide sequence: TGTGCCAGCAGCTTGCGAGGGAGGAACACCGGGGAGCTGTTTTTT.

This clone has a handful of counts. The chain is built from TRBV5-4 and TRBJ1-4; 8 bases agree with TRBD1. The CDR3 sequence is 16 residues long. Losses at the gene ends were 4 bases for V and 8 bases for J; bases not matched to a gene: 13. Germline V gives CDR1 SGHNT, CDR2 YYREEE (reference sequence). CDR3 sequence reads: CASSLSAGGLGEKLFF. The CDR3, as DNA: TGTGCCAGCAGCCTGTCCGCAGGGGGCTTAGGAGAAAAACTGTTTTTT. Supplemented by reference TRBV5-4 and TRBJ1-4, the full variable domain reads ETGVTQSPTHLIKTRGQQVTLRCSSQSGHNTVSWYQQALGQGPQFIFQYYREEENGRGNFPPRFSGLQFPNYSSELNVNALELDDSALYLCASSLSAGGLGEKLFFGSGTQLSVL.

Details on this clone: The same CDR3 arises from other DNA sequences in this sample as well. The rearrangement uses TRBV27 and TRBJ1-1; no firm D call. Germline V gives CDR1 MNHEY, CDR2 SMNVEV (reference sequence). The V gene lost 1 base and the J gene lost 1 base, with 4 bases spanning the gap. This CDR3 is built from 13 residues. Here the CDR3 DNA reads TGTGCCAGCAGTTTATATCGGAACACTGAAGCTTTCTTT. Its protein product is CASSLYRNTEAFF.

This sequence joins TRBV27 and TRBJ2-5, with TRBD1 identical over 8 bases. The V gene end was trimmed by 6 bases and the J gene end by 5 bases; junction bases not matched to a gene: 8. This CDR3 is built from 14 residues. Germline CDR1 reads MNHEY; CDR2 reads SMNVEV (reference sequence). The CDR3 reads CASSPQGVLETQYF. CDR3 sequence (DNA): TGTGCCAGCAGCCCACAGGGGGTGTTGGAGACCCAGTACTTC.